This is a list of T cell receptor beta chains from one sample in a study of T-cell reconstitution after alpha-beta-depleted transplantation in children. TCRdb independently ran MiXCR on the PCR reads; one entry per CDR3 protein. Seen here are about 500,000 distinct CDR3 sequences, over 10% observed once, and the top ten hold about 15%. The sequences come from PBMCs, mostly from graft donor cells, collected 180 days after TCRalphabeta/CD19-depleted stem cell transplant. These receptors all stem from a female patient aged 2-9 years who had a stem cell transplant for aplastic anemia, so the T cells may come from the graft donor. Both conserved end residues are part of each CDR3. A D gene is named only where the DNA matches it firmly. Size tells how often a clone was seen (once, few, many) or the class of an expanded clone, and some rows leave it out.

cdr3_nt	cdr3_aa	v_call	d_call	clone_size	j_call
TGCAGTGCTTCCGATGCGCCGGGACGCAGAAACACAGATACGCAGTATTTT	CSASDAPGRRNTDTQYF	TRBV20-1	-	-	TRBJ2-3
TGCAGTGCTAGGATGGGCCGGGACTACGAGCAGTACTTC	CSARMGRDYEQYF	TRBV20-1	-	few	TRBJ2-7
TGTGCCAGCAGCTTATTTTTCAGGGGGCGTTTAACTCCCGGGGGCTACACCTTC	CASSLFFRGRLTPGGYTF	TRBV7-8	TRBD1	-	TRBJ1-2
TGTGCCACCAGCAGAGGAGGCCCCACAGATACGCAGTATTTT	CATSRGGPTDTQYF	TRBV15	-	few	TRBJ2-3
TGTGCCAGCAGAGACCTGGACAGAAGAAACACTGAAGCTTTCTTT	CASRDLDRRNTEAFF	TRBV6-2/TRBV6-3	-	-	TRBJ1-1
TGTGCCAGCAGCGAAGGGACCGGGTTAGTTGATGAGCAGTTCTTC	CASSEGTGLVDEQFF	TRBV9	-	medium-sized	TRBJ2-1
TGTGCCAGCAGCCAAACAGGATACAGCGGGGAGCTGTTTTTT	CASSQTGYSGELFF	TRBV4-2	-	few	TRBJ2-2
TGTGCCAGCTCACCACCGCTAGCGGTCTCCTACAATGAGCAGTTCTTC	CASSPPLAVSYNEQFF	TRBV18	TRBD2	-	TRBJ2-1
TGCAGTGCTAGTGGACAGTCGAACTATGGCTACACCTTC	CSASGQSNYGYTF	TRBV20-1	-	few	TRBJ1-2
TGCGCCAGCAGCCCCCCTCGCAGGGGGGCCGGGGAGCTGTTTTTT	CASSPPRRGAGELFF	TRBV5-1	-	-	TRBJ2-2
TGTGCCAGCAGCGAGTACAGGGGGGGGGATGAAAAACTGTTTTTT	CASSEYRGGDEKLFF	TRBV11-1	TRBD1	-	TRBJ1-4
TGCAGCGTTGAGGTGGGGACCAAAAACATTCAGTACTTC	CSVEVGTKNIQYF	TRBV29-1	-	-	TRBJ2-4
TGTGCCATCAGCAGACGCGAAGGGGAGACAGATACGCAGTATTTT	CAISRREGETDTQYF	TRBV10-3	-	-	TRBJ2-3
TGCAGTGCTCTTCGCGTTATGGGGGCAGTCGGGGAGCTGTTTTTT	CSALRVMGAVGELFF	TRBV20-1	-	few	TRBJ2-2
TGTGCCAGCATCCGAGGCCATGCGGAGACCCAGTACTTC	CASIRGHAETQYF	TRBV7-9	-	-	TRBJ2-5